What follows are 24 T cell receptor beta chains derived from one specimen sequenced in a study of blood T cell repertoires in COVID-19. Sequencing used immunoSEQ multiplex PCR; TCRdb keeps in-frame clones, though not all of them. This sample has nearly 250,000 clones, with 90% found just once. Sequencing input: PBMCs or T cells enriched from blood (not recorded which). Source of these receptors: a man aged 45 to 65 who had been exposed to COVID-19.

DNA for the CDR3: TGTGCCAGCAGCCCAAACAGGGGGCTACGTTTCAATGAGCAGTTCTTC. It codes for CASSPNRGLRFNEQFF. The chain joins TRBV7-9 to TRBJ2-1; 9 nucleotides match TRBD1. With V trimmed by 5 bases and J by 6 bases, 11 bases remained unmatched. Germline CDR1 and CDR2: SEHNR and FQNEAQ (reference sequence). The CDR3 contains 16 residues.

The sample holds a few counts of this clone. The chain has TRBV28 and TRBJ2-7, with 8 bases lining up with TRBD2. Germline V gives CDR1 MDHEN, CDR2 SYDVKM. The CDR3 runs 14 residues. Trimming took 4 bases from V and 4 from J; bases not matched to a gene: 6. CDR3 coding DNA: TGTGCCAGCAGTTCTTGGACTAGCTCGTACGAGCAGTACTTC. Encoded protein: CASSSWTSSYEQYF. Using reference TRBV28 and TRBJ2-7 for the parts outside the CDR3, the full variable domain is DVKVTQSSRYLVKRTGEKVFLECVQDMDHENMFWYRQDPGLGLRLIYFSYDVKMKEKGDIPEGYSVSREKKERFSLILESASTNQTSMYLCASSSWTSSYEQYFGPGTRLTVT.

The V call is TRBV3-1 (or the pseudogene TRBV3-2), the J call TRBJ2-5, with 8 bases matching TRBD2. CDR1 is LGHDT and CDR2 is YNNKEL in the germline V gene (reference sequence). J gave up 3 bases and V 4 bases, and 1 base lay outside the gene matches. The CDR3 consists of 13 residues. CDR3 DNA: TGTGCCAGCAGCCTACTAGCGGAAGAGACCCAGTACTTC. Translating gives CASSLLAEETQYF.

The chain is built from TRBV3-1 (or the pseudogene TRBV3-2) and TRBJ2-3, with 7 bases lining up with TRBD1. The junction had 10 bases not matched to a gene; V was cut back by 4 bases and J by 0 bases. CDR1 and CDR2 from the germline V gene are LGHDT and YNNKEL (reference sequence). The CDR3 runs to 17 residues. CDR3 residues: CASSRSFTGASTDTQYF. Written as DNA, the CDR3 is TGTGCCAGCAGCCGATCCTTTACAGGGGCTAGCACAGATACGCAGTATTTT.

This clone was observed a handful of times. The chain joins TRBV18 to TRBJ1-5, with D possibly being TRBD1 (5 bases). Per the germline V gene, CDR1 is KGHSH and CDR2 is LQKENI. The CDR3 totals 16 residues. Trimming took off 3 bases at V and 2 bases at J, with 14 bases between the two ends. CDR3 DNA: TGTGCCAGCTCACCCAGGGCGTTGACTCGCAATCAGCCCCAGCATTTT. Translated, it gives CASSPRALTRNQPQHF.

This chain links TRBV5-1 with TRBJ1-6, with 8 bases aligning to TRBD1. Germline trimming cut 0 bases from V and 5 bases from J; bases unmatched to any gene: 4. Germline CDR1 SGHRS, CDR2 YFSETQ. The CDR3 consists of 16 residues. As DNA, the CDR3 is TGCGCCAGCAGCTTGGGCCGACAGGGGAATAATTCACCCCTCCACTTT. Its protein is CASSLGRQGNNSPLHF.

The genes are TRBV9 and TRBJ2-4; maybe TRBD2 (6 bases). Germline V lookup: CDR1 SGDLS, CDR2 YYNGEE. Trimming took 0 bases from V and 9 from J, leaving 16 bases between them. CDR3 length: 15 amino acids. CDR3 amino acids: CASSVGRPFGSIQYF. The CDR3 nucleotides are TGTGCCAGCAGCGTAGGACGCCCTTTCGGGAGCATTCAGTACTTC.

A single count supports this clone. This chain connects TRBV28 to TRBJ2-5, with a weak D call TRBD2 (5 bases). V was clipped by 5 bases and J by 5 bases, with 15 bases between them. The germline V gene encodes CDR1 MDHEN and CDR2 SYDVKM. This CDR3 contains 14 residues. The chain's CDR3 is CASSEGSPRETQYF. The CDR3 DNA reads as TGTGCCAGCAGTGAGGGCTCACCGAGGGAGACCCAGTACTTC.

This clone has only one observation. The chain is built from TRBV2 and TRBJ2-1; the D is unclear. V was clipped by 4 bases and J by 2 bases, with 12 bases between them. The CDR3 spans 15 residues. Germline V CDR1 and CDR2: SNHLY, FYNNEI. CDR3 sequence reads: CASSGQVVTYNEQFF. As DNA, the CDR3 is TGTGCCAGCAGTGGTCAGGTTGTGACCTACAATGAGCAGTTCTTC.

The V and J genes are TRBV7-2 and TRBJ2-2; D is possibly TRBD1 (5 bases). The ends were cut back, 5 bases at V and 0 bases at J, with 10 bases in the middle. The CDR3 covers 15 residues. Germline CDR1 reads SGHTA; CDR2 reads FQGNSA. CDR3 nucleotides: TGTGCCAGCAGCCCCAGGGAATCGAACACCGGGGAGCTGTTTTTT. Translated: CASSPRESNTGELFF.

This clone was found a few times. The CDR3 coding sequence is TGCAGTGCTGAAGACAGACTGAAACTGTTTTTT. Amino acid sequence: CSAEDRLKLFF. This chain connects TRBV20-1 to TRBJ1-4; maybe TRBD1 (5 bases). The CDR3 is made up of 11 amino acids. Germline CDR1 and CDR2: DFQATT and SNEGSKA (reference sequence). Trimming left V 5 bases short and J 11 bases short, with 12 bases between.

V and J are TRBV3-1 (or the pseudogene TRBV3-2) and TRBJ2-1; maybe TRBD2 (5 bases). Trimming cost V 4 bases and J 9 bases, with 10 bases left between them. The CDR3 runs 12 residues. Germline-derived CDR1 and CDR2 are LGHDT and YNNKEL (reference sequence). The CDR3 bases are TGTGCCAGCAGCCTGAACAGCGGTGAGCAGTTCTTC. Protein: CASSLNSGEQFF.

This clone showed up just a few times. The chain employs TRBV5-1 and TRBJ2-3, with TRBD2 identical over 9 bases. CDR1 is SGHRS, CDR2 YFSETQ, per germline. The CDR3 covers 15 residues. After removal of 0 bases from V and 1 base from J, the junction contained 0 bases not matched to a gene. The chain's CDR3 is CASSLGLAGTDTQYF. The CDR3 DNA reads TGCGCCAGCAGCTTGGGACTAGCGGGCACAGATACGCAGTATTTT.

In this sample, this clone turned up a few times. The V gene is TRBV4-1, the J gene TRBJ1-2, with D possibly being TRBD1 (6 bases). Germline V gene sequence: CDR1 MGHRA, CDR2 YSYEKL. This CDR3 comprises 14 residues. Trimming took 8 bases from V and 8 from J, leaving 21 bases between them. CDR3 sequence (DNA): TGCGCCAGCCGACCCGGGGGGGGGCGAGGAGGCTACACCTTC. Its protein is CASRPGGGRGGYTF.

This chain joins TRBV4-2 and TRBJ1-2; 8 positions match TRBD1. Germline V gene sequence: CDR1 LGHNA, CDR2 YNFKEQ. The V segment lost 0 bases and the J segment 3 bases; nucleotides outside the gene matches: 3. The CDR3 has 15 residues. CDR3 nucleotides: TGTGCCAGCAGCCAAGATACGGGACAGGACTATGGCTACACCTTC. Protein sequence: CASSQDTGQDYGYTF.

The rearrangement uses TRBV2 and TRBJ2-4; weak D call: TRBD2 (7 bases). The V gene's germline CDR1 is SNHLY and CDR2 FYNNEI. With 2 bases removed from V and 3 bases from J, the gap between germline ends came to 14 bases. The CDR3 sequence is 16 residues long. The CDR3 protein is CASSEWAGAGKNIQYF. The CDR3 region has the DNA TGTGCCAGCAGTGAATGGGCGGGGGCTGGCAAAAACATTCAGTACTTC. Combining the CDR3 with reference TRBV2 and TRBJ2-4 gives the whole variable domain EPEVTQTPSHQVTQMGQEVILRCVPISNHLYFYWYRQILGQKVEFLVSFYNNEISEKSEIFDDQFSVERPDGSNFTLKIRSTKLEDSAMYFCASSEWAGAGKNIQYFGAGTRLSVL.

The gene calls are TRBV5-1 and TRBJ2-3, with TRBD1 identical over 9 bases. Germline V gives CDR1 SGHRS, CDR2 YFSETQ. The CDR3 has 15 residues. V was clipped by 5 bases and J by 3 bases; unmatched bases: 7. Written as DNA, the CDR3 is TGCGCCAGCAGTCGGGACAGGGCCGAAACAGATACGCAGTATTTT. Its translation is CASSRDRAETDTQYF.

The chain uses TRBV5-6 and TRBJ2-2, with 7 bases fitting TRBD1. Losses at the gene ends were 0 bases for V and 7 bases for J; bases not matched to a gene: 9. The germline V gene has CDR1 SGHDT and CDR2 YYEEEE. The CDR3 length is 16 residues. CDR3 protein: CASSLVQGDGIGELFF. The DNA of the CDR3 is TGTGCCAGCAGCTTGGTTCAGGGGGATGGCATCGGGGAGCTGTTTTTT.

The chain has TRBV28 and TRBJ1-1; unclear D gene. Germline V gives CDR1 MDHEN, CDR2 SYDVKM. V shed 6 bases and J shed 0 bases, with 8 bases lying between them. This CDR3 is built from 13 residues. CDR3 loop: CASRLPMNTEAFF. The CDR3 DNA follows: TGTGCCAGCAGACTGCCGATGAACACTGAAGCTTTCTTT.

V and J are TRBV6-5 and TRBJ1-5; D possibly corresponds to TRBD1 (6 bases). Trimming took off 6 bases at V and 7 bases at J, with 13 bases between the two ends. The germline gives CDR1 MNHEY, CDR2 SVGAGI. CDR3 length: 13 residues. CDR3 sequence: CASSPGHTQPQHF. The CDR3 coding sequence is TGTGCCAGCAGCCCGGGACATACCCAGCCCCAGCATTTT.

The J gene is TRBJ1-1, the V gene TRBV29-1; no reliable D call. Germline lookup yields CDR1 SQVTM and CDR2 ANQGSEA. The V end lost 5 bases, the J end lost 6 bases, and 13 bases lay between the germline ends. This CDR3 has 12 amino acids. The CDR3 sequence: CSVFTHYPEAFF. CDR3 DNA: TGCAGCGTTTTCACCCACTACCCTGAAGCTTTCTTT.

The chain is built from TRBV20-1 and TRBJ2-3; D possibly corresponds to TRBD2 (5 bases). V was cut by 3 bases and J by 8 bases, with 18 bases left in between. CDR3 length equals 14 residues. In germline, CDR1 is DFQATT, CDR2 SNEGSKA (reference sequence). CDR3 sequence: CSASSGEYSPTQYF. CDR3 nucleotide sequence: TGCAGTGCTAGTTCCGGGGAGTATTCCCCTACGCAGTATTTT.

This chain joins TRBV4-1 and TRBJ2-1; TRBD1 aligns across 8 bases. V shed 0 bases and J 3 bases; nucleotides not matched to a gene: 10. There are 18 residues in the CDR3. CDR1 and CDR2 from the germline V gene are MGHRA and YSYEKL. CDR3 nucleotide sequence: TGCGCCAGCAGCCAAGATAGCAGGACAGGGAAAAGCTACAATGAGCAGTTCTTC. Amino acid sequence: CASSQDSRTGKSYNEQFF.

The gene calls are TRBV28 and TRBJ2-7, with TRBD1 as a possible D gene (5 bases). In germline, CDR1 is MDHEN, CDR2 SYDVKM. V gave up 9 bases and J gave up 4 bases, with 16 bases separating them. The CDR3 loop spans 13 amino acids. This CDR3 is CASLQGDFYEQYF. CDR3 nucleotide sequence: TGTGCCAGTCTCCAAGGGGATTTTTACGAGCAGTACTTC. Looking up the rest from reference TRBV28 and TRBJ2-7 gives the full variable domain: DVKVTQSSRYLVKRTGEKVFLECVQDMDHENMFWYRQDPGLGLRLIYFSYDVKMKEKGDIPEGYSVSREKKERFSLILESASTNQTSMYLCASLQGDFYEQYFGPGTRLTVT.